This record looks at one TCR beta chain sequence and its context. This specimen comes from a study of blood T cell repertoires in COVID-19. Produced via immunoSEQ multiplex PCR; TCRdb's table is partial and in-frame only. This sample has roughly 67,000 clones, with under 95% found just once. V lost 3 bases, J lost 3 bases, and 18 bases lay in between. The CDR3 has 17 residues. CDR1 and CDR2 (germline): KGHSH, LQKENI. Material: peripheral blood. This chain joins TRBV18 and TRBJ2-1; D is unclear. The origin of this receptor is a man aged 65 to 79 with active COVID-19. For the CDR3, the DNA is TGTGCCAGCTCACCCAGGATCATAACAGTAAGCTACAATGAGCAGTTCTTC. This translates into CASSPRIITVSYNEQFF.